This TCR beta chain came from a study of control samples from healthy donors and cancer patients. CDR1 MGHRA and CDR2 YSYEKL come from the germline V gene. Losses at the gene ends were 3 bases for V and 3 bases for J; bases not matched to a gene: 13. The CDR3 length is 17 residues. The repertoire was sequenced with immunoSEQ multiplex PCR; TCRdb's copy has only in-frame clones and lacks some. The table has 150,000 or so clones, approximately 94% seen once. This chain uses TRBV4-1 with TRBJ2-7; 8 bases map to TRBD2. The sequence derives from a middle-aged man in good health. Sequencing used blood. The CDR3 DNA is TGCGCCAGCAGCCAGGAAAGCGCCCCGGGGGGGAGCTACGAGCAGTACTTC. Translation: CASSQESAPGGSYEQYF.